A single sample gave rise to the 23 T cell receptor beta chains below, sequenced in a study of cytomegalovirus exposure and HLA in healthy donors. Vbeta (60) and Jbeta (13) primers were used in the PCR. Clones were sequenced by immunoSEQ multiplex PCR, and TCRdb holds only the in-frame ones, with some missing. The data contain about 160,000 clones, 63% of them singletons. Input material: PBMCs. These receptors came from a woman aged 60-75 years in good health and CMV-seropositive.

This rearrangement joins TRBV18 to TRBJ1-1; D ambiguous. Germline CDR1 is KGHSH and CDR2 is LQKENI. V was pared by 5 bases and J by 0 bases, with 7 bases between. The CDR3 contains 13 residues. This CDR3 is CASSFQVNTEAFF. CDR3 DNA: TGTGCCAGCTCATTTCAGGTGAACACTGAAGCTTTCTTT.

The chain combines TRBV9 with TRBJ2-7, with 10 bases fitting TRBD2. This CDR3 is built from 15 residues. Per germline, CDR1 SGDLS and CDR2 YYNGEE. J gave up 5 bases and V 4 bases, and 9 bases lay outside the gene matches. CDR3 nucleotides: TGTGCCAGCAGCCCATGGCTAGCGGGAGATAACGAGCAGTACTTC. Amino acids: CASSPWLAGDNEQYF.

This clone was counted a single time. This chain connects TRBV6-1 to TRBJ2-7, with 8 bases fitting TRBD2. Trimming removed 6 bases from V and 2 bases from J; junction bases left unmatched: 3. CDR1 is MNHNS, CDR2 SASEGT, per germline. This CDR3 is 13 amino acids long. The CDR3 nucleotides read TGTGCCAGCAGCGCGGGACTAGCCTACGAGCAGTACTTC. Translation gives CASSAGLAYEQYF.

CDR3 in amino acids: CASSAGTILTDTQYF. CDR3 nucleotide sequence: TGTGCCAGCAGCGCAGGGACTATCCTCACAGATACGCAGTATTTT. The chain uses TRBV9 and TRBJ2-3, with 7 bases fitting TRBD2. Trimming removed 3 bases from V and 2 bases from J; junction bases left unmatched: 6. The CDR3 sequence is 15 residues long. Germline V gene sequence: CDR1 SGDLS, CDR2 YYNGEE. The full variable domain, rest sourced from reference TRBV9 and TRBJ2-3, is DSGVTQTPKHLITATGQRVTLRCSPRSGDLSVYWYQQSLDQGLQFLIQYYNGEERAKGNILERFSAQQFPDLHSELNLSSLELGDSALYFCASSAGTILTDTQYFGPGTRLTVL.

The chain is built from TRBV2 and TRBJ2-1; D uncertain. Germline V CDR1 and CDR2: SNHLY, FYNNEI. The CDR3 length is 11 residues. V lost 5 bases to trimming and J lost 7 bases, with 6 bases between them. This CDR3 is CASSPRNEQFF. DNA for the CDR3: TGTGCCAGCAGTCCGCGGAATGAGCAGTTCTTC.

The chain carries TRBV30 and TRBJ2-7; no clear D. V dropped 2 bases and J dropped 4 bases, with 18 bases sitting between them. The CDR3 sequence is 15 residues long. CDR1 and CDR2 from the germline V gene are GTSNPN and SVGIG (reference sequence). CDR3 sequence: CAWSTFGYSGYEQYF. The CDR3 DNA is TGTGCCTGGAGTACCTTCGGATATTCCGGGTACGAGCAGTACTTC. Looking up the rest from reference TRBV30 and TRBJ2-7 gives the full variable domain: SQTIHQWPATLVQPVGSPLSLECTVEGTSNPNLYWYRQAAGRGLQLLFYSVGIGQISSEVPQNLSASRPQDRQFILSSKKLLLSDSGFYLCAWSTFGYSGYEQYFGPGTRLTVT.

This CDR3 reads CASSLDGASGMYNEQFF. Written as DNA, the CDR3 is TGCGCCAGCAGCTTGGATGGGGCTAGCGGGATGTACAATGAGCAGTTCTTC. The chain carries TRBV5-1 and TRBJ2-1; TRBD2 matches at 9 bases. Germline CDR1 and CDR2: SGHRS and YFSETQ. The CDR3 contains 17 residues. The J segment lost 4 bases and the V segment lost 0 bases, leaving 8 bases of the junction unmatched.

This clone appeared a single time. The chain is built from TRBV6-5 and TRBJ2-1; 7 bases are a match to TRBD2. The CDR3 length is 14 residues. The germline gives CDR1 MNHEY, CDR2 SVGAGI. The ends lost 2 bases at V and 7 bases at J; junction bases unmatched: 5. This CDR3 reads CASSYGGSLNEQFF. The DNA for the CDR3 is TGTGCCAGCAGTTACGGCGGGAGCTTGAATGAGCAGTTCTTC.

The V gene is TRBV19, the J gene TRBJ2-5, with TRBD2 matching over 13 bases. The end of the DNA aligns better with TRBJ2-7, so the J call may be wrong. The CDR3 extends over 17 amino acids. Germline V gene lookup returns CDR1 LNHDA and CDR2 SQIVND (reference sequence). The CDR3 region is CASSLTPGLAGAYEQYF. DNA for the CDR3: TGTGCCAGTAGTCTAACCCCAGGACTAGCGGGAGCCTACGAGCAGTACTTC.

The genes are TRBV30 and TRBJ1-2, with D possibly matching TRBD1 (5 bases). Germline assignment: CDR1 GTSNPN and CDR2 SVGIG (reference sequence). The CDR3 runs to 13 residues. Trimming removed 3 bases at V and 0 bases at J, with 8 bases between. The DNA for the CDR3 is TGTGCCTGGAGGGGGCCTGCTAACTATGGCTACACCTTC. It is translated as CAWRGPANYGYTF.

This chain joins TRBV28 and TRBJ1-5; the D is unclear. V was shortened by 7 bases and J by 4 bases, with 17 bases between the two germline ends. There are 15 residues in the CDR3. The germline gives CDR1 MDHEN, CDR2 SYDVKM. The CDR3 nucleotides read TGTGCCAGCATCATTGGAGGACGGAGAAATCAGCCCCAGCATTTT. The encoded protein is CASIIGGRRNQPQHF.

The chain joins TRBV30 to TRBJ2-2; TRBD2 aligns across 9 bases. There are 16 residues in the CDR3. Trimming at V came to 4 bases and at J to 6 bases, leaving 12 bases not matched to a gene. CDR1 is GTSNPN, CDR2 SVGIG, per germline (reference sequence). The DNA for the CDR3 is TGTGCCTGGAACCAACATAGCGGGAGCTCGGCCGGGGAGCTGTTTTTT. Residues: CAWNQHSGSSAGELFF.

This chain connects TRBV5-1 to TRBJ2-7, with TRBD1 identical over 7 bases. Unmatched junction bases numbered 13, after V lost 3 bases and J lost 4 bases. Per the germline V gene, CDR1 is SGHRS and CDR2 is YFSETQ. This CDR3 contains 16 residues. The CDR3 DNA reads as TGCGCCAGCAGCTACGGTCCAGGGGACAGCTCTTACGAGCAGTACTTC. Residues: CASSYGPGDSSYEQYF.

Details on this clone: At one end the junction does not follow the germline gene, possibly because of a read error. The chain joins TRBV7-7 to TRBJ1-2; no clear D gene. Germline CDR1 and CDR2: SSHAT and FNYEAQ (reference sequence). There are 17 residues in the CDR3. The CDR3 DNA is TGTGCTAGCAGCCCGGGAGGATCAAAGGGTCCTAACTATGGCTACACCTTC. This encodes CASSPGGSKGPNYGYTF.

This clone has only a few counts. This chain links TRBV4-1 with TRBJ2-7, with 7 positions matching TRBD2. V dropped 6 bases and J dropped 3; count of bases not matched to a gene: 14. Germline V gene data show CDR1 as MGHRA and CDR2 as YSYEKL. CDR3 length equals 16 residues. CDR3 sequence reads: CASRRGVAGPDYEQYF. The CDR3 DNA follows: TGCGCCAGCAGACGAGGTGTAGCGGGTCCAGACTACGAGCAGTACTTC.

The V and J genes are TRBV5-1 and TRBJ2-1, with D hard to call. V gave up 7 bases and J gave up 4 bases, with 15 bases separating them. Germline-derived CDR1 and CDR2 are SGHRS and YFSETQ. The CDR3 length is 14 residues. Written as DNA, the CDR3 is TGCGCCAGCTCCCTCAGGCAAGTGTACAATGAGCAGTTCTTC. This sequence encodes CASSLRQVYNEQFF.

The rearrangement uses TRBV7-2 and TRBJ2-5, with a possible D match to TRBD2 (5 bases). This CDR3 has 14 residues. Germline assignment: CDR1 SGHTA and CDR2 FQGNSA. With 8 bases removed from V and 2 bases from J, the gap between germline ends came to 15 bases. The CDR3, as DNA: TGTGCCAGCGGACCAGTAGCGTCTCAAGAGACCCAGTACTTC. Translating gives CASGPVASQETQYF. Filled out from reference TRBV7-2 and TRBJ2-5, the complete variable domain reads GAGVSQSPSNKVTEKGKDVELRCDPISGHTALYWYRQSLGQGLEFLIYFQGNSAPDKSGLPSDRFSAERTGGSVSTLTIQRTQQEDSAVYLCASGPVASQETQYFGPGTRLLVL.

The genes are TRBV5-1 and TRBJ2-3, with 9 bases matching TRBD2. The length of the CDR3 is 16 residues. The V gene's germline CDR1 is SGHRS and CDR2 YFSETQ. With V trimmed by 0 bases and J by 2 bases, 4 bases remained unmatched. CDR3 bases: TGCGCCAGCAGCTTGGCTCCTAGCGGGAACACAGATACGCAGTATTTT. It specifies CASSLAPSGNTDTQYF.

The V gene is TRBV6-6, the J gene TRBJ2-7; D not resolved. This CDR3 spans 14 amino acids. Trimming took off 7 bases at V and 0 bases at J, with 13 bases between the two ends. Germline loops: CDR1 MNHNY, CDR2 SVGAGI (reference sequence). Here the CDR3 reads CASMASFVSYEQYF. CDR3 nucleotides: TGTGCCAGCATGGCTTCTTTCGTCTCCTACGAGCAGTACTTC.

The gene calls are TRBV10-3 and TRBJ2-7; 9 bases fit TRBD2. This CDR3 spans 16 amino acids. The V segment lost 0 bases and the J segment 7 bases; nucleotides outside the gene matches: 10. Germline V gene lookup returns CDR1 ENHRY and CDR2 SYGVKD. The CDR3: CAISESGSGRSREQYF. CDR3 in DNA: TGTGCCATCAGTGAGTCGGGTAGCGGGAGATCGAGGGAGCAGTACTTC.

The rearrangement uses TRBV9 and TRBJ1-1; D gene uncertain. The CDR3 extends over 15 amino acids. Trimming stripped 0 bases from V and 4 bases from J, with 13 bases between. Germline-derived CDR1 and CDR2 are SGDLS and YYNGEE. The CDR3 region is CASSVGGSMGTEAFF. CDR3 DNA sequence: TGTGCCAGCAGCGTAGGAGGCAGTATGGGCACTGAAGCTTTCTTT. Looking up the rest from reference TRBV9 and TRBJ1-1 gives the full variable domain: DSGVTQTPKHLITATGQRVTLRCSPRSGDLSVYWYQQSLDQGLQFLIQYYNGEERAKGNILERFSAQQFPDLHSELNLSSLELGDSALYFCASSVGGSMGTEAFFGQGTRLTVV.

The rearrangement joins TRBV7-2 to TRBJ2-6, with 10 bases matching TRBD2. V dropped 1 base and J dropped 4; count of bases not matched to a gene: 4. Germline loops: CDR1 SGHTA, CDR2 FQGNSA. This CDR3 spans 17 amino acids. CDR3 nucleotides: TGTGCCAGCAGCTTAGGAGCGGGAGGGCTCGGGGCCAACGTCCTGACTTTC. This sequence encodes CASSLGAGGLGANVLTF.

Turning to this clone: At one boundary the junction diverges from the germline segment, which might be a read error. V and J are TRBV27 and TRBJ1-5, with D unclear. This CDR3 is 13 amino acids long. CDR1 and CDR2 (germline): MNHEY, SMNVEV (reference sequence). The CDR3 sequence: CAGSRNRYQPQHF. The CDR3 region has the DNA TGTGCCGGCAGCCGGAACAGATATCAGCCCCAGCATTTT.